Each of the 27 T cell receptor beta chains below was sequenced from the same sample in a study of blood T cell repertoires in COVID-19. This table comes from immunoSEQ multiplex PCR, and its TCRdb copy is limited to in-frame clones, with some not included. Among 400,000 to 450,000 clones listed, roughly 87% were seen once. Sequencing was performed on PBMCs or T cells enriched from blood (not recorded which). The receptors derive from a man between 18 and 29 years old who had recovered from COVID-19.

For the CDR3, the DNA is TGTGCCACCAGCCTGCGCGGGACAGGGGACCAGCCCCAGCATTTT. Translation gives CATSLRGTGDQPQHF. The chain links TRBV15 to TRBJ1-5, with TRBD1 matching 10 bases. Per germline, CDR1 LNHNV and CDR2 YYDKDF (reference sequence). The ends lost 5 bases at V and 7 bases at J; junction bases unmatched: 8. This CDR3 has 15 amino acids.

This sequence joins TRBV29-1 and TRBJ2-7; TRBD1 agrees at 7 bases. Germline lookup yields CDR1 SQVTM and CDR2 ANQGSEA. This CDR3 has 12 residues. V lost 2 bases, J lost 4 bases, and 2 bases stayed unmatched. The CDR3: CSVESDRYEQYF. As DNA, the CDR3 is TGCAGCGTTGAATCGGACAGGTACGAGCAGTACTTC.

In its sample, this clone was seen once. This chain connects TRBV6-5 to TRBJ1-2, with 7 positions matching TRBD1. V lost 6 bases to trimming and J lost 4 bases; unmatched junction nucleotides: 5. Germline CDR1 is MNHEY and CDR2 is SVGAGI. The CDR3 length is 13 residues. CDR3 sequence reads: CASSPRDSYGYTF. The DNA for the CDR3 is TGTGCCAGCAGCCCCCGGGACAGCTATGGCTACACCTTC.

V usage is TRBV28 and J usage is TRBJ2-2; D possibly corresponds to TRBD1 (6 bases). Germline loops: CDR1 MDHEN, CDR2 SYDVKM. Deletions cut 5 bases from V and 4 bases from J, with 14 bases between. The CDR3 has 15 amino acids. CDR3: CASSPYFRGTGELFF. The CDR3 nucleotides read TGTGCCAGCAGTCCCTATTTCAGGGGCACCGGGGAGCTGTTTTTT.

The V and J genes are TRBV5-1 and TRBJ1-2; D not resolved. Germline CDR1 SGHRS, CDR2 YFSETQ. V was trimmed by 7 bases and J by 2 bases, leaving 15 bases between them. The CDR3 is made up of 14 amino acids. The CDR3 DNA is TGCGCCAGCTCTTGGTCAGGAATAAACTATGGCTACACCTTC. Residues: CASSWSGINYGYTF.

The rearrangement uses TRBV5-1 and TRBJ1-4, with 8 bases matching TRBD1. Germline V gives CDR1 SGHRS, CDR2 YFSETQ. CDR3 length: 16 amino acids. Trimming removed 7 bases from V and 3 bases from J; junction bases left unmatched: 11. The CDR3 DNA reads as TGCGCCAGCGGGCCAGGGGGCAAAATGGCTAATGAAAAACTGTTTTTT. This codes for CASGPGGKMANEKLFF.

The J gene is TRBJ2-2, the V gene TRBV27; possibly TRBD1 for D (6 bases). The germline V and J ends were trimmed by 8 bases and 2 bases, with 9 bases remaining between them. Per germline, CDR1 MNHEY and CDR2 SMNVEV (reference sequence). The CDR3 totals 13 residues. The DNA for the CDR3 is TGTGCCAGCCGGGACATAAACACCGGGGAGCTGTTTTTT. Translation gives CASRDINTGELFF.

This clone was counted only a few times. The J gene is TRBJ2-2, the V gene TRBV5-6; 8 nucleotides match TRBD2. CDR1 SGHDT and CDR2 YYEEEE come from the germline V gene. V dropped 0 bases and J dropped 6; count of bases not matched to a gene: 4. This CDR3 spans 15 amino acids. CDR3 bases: TGTGCCAGCAGCTTGGCGGGACTAGTATCCGGGGAGCTGTTTTTT. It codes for CASSLAGLVSGELFF.

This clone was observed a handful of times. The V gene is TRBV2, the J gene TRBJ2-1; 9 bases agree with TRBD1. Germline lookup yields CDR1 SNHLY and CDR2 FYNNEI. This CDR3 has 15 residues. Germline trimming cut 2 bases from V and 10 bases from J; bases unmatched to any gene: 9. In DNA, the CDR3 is TGTGCCAGCAGTGAATCGAACAGGGGGCTCGGCGAGCAGTTCTTC. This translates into CASSESNRGLGEQFF.

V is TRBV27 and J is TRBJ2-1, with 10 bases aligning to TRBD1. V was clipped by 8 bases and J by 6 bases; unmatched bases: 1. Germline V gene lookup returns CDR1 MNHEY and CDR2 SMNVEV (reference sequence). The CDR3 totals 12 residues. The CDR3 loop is CASWTGGNEQFF. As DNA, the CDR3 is TGTGCCAGCTGGACAGGGGGCAATGAGCAGTTCTTC.

CDR3 region: CASSDLGPSGNTIYF. CDR3 nucleotides: TGTGCCAGCAGTGATCTGGGCCCCTCTGGAAACACCATATATTTT. The gene calls are TRBV6-1 and TRBJ1-3; D gene unclear. Germline V gene data show CDR1 as MNHNS and CDR2 as SASEGT. V lost 3 bases, J lost 0 bases, and 9 bases lay in between. CDR3 length: 15 residues.

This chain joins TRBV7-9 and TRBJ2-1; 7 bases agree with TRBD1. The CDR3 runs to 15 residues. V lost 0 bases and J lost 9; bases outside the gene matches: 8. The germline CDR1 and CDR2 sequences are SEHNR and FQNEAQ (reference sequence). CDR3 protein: CASSLARTGMGEQFF. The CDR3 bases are TGTGCCAGCAGCTTAGCCCGGACAGGAATGGGTGAGCAGTTCTTC.

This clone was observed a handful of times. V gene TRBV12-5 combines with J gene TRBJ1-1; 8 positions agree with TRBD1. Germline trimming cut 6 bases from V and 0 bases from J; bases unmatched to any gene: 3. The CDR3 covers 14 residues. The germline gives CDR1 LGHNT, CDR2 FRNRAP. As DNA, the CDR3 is TGTGCTAGTGGCAGACAGGGGATGAACACTGAAGCTTTCTTT. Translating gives CASGRQGMNTEAFF. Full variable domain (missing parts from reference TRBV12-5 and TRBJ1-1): DARVTQTPRHKVTEMGQEVTMRCQPILGHNTVFWYRQTMMQGLELLAYFRNRAPLDDSGMPKDRFSAEMPDATLATLKIQPSEPRDSAVYFCASGRQGMNTEAFFGQGTRLTVV.

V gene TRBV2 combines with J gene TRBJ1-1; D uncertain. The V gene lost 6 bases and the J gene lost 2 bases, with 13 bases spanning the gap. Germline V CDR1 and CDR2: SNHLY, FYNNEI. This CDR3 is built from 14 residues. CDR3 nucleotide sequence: TGTGCCAGCAGGCACGAGGGTTTTAACACTGAAGCTTTCTTT. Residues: CASRHEGFNTEAFF.

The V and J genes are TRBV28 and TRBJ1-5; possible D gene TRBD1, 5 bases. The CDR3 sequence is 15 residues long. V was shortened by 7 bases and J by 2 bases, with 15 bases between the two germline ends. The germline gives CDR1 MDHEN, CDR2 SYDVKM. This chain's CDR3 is CASIEEGFRNQPQHF. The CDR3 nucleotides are TGTGCCAGCATCGAGGAGGGGTTTCGCAATCAGCCCCAGCATTTT.

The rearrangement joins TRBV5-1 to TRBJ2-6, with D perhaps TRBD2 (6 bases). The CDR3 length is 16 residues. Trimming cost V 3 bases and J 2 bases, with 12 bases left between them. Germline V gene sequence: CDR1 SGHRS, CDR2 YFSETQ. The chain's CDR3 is CASSSRAGTGANVLTF. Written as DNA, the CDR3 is TGCGCCAGCAGCTCAAGGGCGGGGACTGGGGCCAACGTCCTGACTTTC.

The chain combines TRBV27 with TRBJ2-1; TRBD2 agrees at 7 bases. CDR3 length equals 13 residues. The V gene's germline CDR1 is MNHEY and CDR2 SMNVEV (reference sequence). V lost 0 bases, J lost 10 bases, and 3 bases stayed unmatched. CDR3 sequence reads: CASSLSSLAEQFF. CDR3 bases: TGTGCCAGCAGTTTATCGTCACTAGCGGAGCAGTTCTTC.

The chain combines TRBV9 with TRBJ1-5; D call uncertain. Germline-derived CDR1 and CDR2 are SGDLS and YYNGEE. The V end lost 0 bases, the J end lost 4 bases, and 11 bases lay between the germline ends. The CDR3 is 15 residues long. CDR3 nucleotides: TGTGCCAGCAGCGTAGGTCAGTCGTTAAATCAGCCCCAGCATTTT. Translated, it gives CASSVGQSLNQPQHF. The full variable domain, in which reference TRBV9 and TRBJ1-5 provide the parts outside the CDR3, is DSGVTQTPKHLITATGQRVTLRCSPRSGDLSVYWYQQSLDQGLQFLIQYYNGEERAKGNILERFSAQQFPDLHSELNLSSLELGDSALYFCASSVGQSLNQPQHFGDGTRLSIL.

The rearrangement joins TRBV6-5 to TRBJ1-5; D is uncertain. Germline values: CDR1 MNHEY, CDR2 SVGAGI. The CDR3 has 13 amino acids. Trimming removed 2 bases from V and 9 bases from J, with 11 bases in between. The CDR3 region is CASSYGPLGPQHF. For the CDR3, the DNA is TGTGCCAGCAGTTACGGGCCCCTTGGGCCCCAGCATTTT.

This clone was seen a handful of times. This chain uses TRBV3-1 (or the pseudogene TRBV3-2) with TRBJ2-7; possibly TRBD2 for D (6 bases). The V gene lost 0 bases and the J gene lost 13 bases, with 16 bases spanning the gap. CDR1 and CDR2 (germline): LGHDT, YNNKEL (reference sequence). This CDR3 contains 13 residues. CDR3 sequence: CASSQERISGHYF. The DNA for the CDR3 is TGTGCCAGCAGCCAAGAGAGAATAAGCGGGCACTACTTC.

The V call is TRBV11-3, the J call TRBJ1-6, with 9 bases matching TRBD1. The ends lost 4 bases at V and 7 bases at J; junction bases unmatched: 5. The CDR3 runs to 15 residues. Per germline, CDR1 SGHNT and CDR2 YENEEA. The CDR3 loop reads CASSSRDRVNSPLHF. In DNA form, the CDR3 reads TGTGCCAGCAGCTCGCGGGACAGGGTAAATTCACCCCTCCACTTT.

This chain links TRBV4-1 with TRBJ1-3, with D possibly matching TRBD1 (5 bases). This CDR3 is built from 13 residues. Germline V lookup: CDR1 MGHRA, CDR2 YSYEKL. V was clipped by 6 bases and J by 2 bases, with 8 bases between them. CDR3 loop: CASSGGTGNTIYF. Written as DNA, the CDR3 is TGCGCCAGCAGTGGGGGGACTGGAAACACCATATATTTT.

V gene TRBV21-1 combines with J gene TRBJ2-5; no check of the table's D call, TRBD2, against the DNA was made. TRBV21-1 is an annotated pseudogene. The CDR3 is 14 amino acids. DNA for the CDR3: TGTGCCAGGCAGTATCGGGGTAACATCGAGACCCAGTACTTC. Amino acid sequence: CARQYRGNIETQYF.

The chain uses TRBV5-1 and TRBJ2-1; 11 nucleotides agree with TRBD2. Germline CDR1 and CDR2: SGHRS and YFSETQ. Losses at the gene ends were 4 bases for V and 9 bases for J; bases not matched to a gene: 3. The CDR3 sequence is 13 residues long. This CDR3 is CASSLGLAGEQFF. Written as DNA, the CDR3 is TGCGCCAGCAGCCTCGGACTAGCGGGTGAGCAGTTCTTC. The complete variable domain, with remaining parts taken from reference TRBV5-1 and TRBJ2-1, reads KAGVTQTPRYLIKTRGQQVTLSCSPISGHRSVSWYQQTPGQGLQFLFEYFSETQRNKGNFPGRFSGRQFSNSRSEMNVSTLELGDSALYLCASSLGLAGEQFFGPGTRLTVL.

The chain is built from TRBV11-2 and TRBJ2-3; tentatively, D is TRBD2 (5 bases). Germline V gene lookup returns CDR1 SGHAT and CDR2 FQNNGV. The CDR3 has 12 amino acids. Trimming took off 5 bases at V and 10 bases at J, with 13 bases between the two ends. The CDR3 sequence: CASSAPQEAQYF. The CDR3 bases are TGTGCCAGCAGCGCCCCCCAGGAGGCGCAGTATTTT. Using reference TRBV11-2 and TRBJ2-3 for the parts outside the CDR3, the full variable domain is EAGVAQSPRYKIIEKRQSVAFWCNPISGHATLYWYQQILGQGPKLLIQFQNNGVVDDSQLPKDRFSAERLKGVDSTLKIQPAKLEDSAVYLCASSAPQEAQYFGPGTRLTVL.

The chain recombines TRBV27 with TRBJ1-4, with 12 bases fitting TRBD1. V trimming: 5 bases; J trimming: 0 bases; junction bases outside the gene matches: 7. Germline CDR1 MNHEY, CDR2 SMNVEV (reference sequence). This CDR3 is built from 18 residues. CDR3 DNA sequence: TGTGCCAGCAGTAGGGACAGGGGGCGGGTGGCAACTAATGAAAAACTGTTTTTT. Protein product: CASSRDRGRVATNEKLFF. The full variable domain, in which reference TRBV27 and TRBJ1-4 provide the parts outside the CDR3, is EAQVTQNPRYLITVTGKKLTVTCSQNMNHEYMSWYRQDPGLGLRQIYYSMNVEVTDKGDVPEGYKVSRKEKRNFPLILESPSPNQTSLYFCASSRDRGRVATNEKLFFGSGTQLSVL.

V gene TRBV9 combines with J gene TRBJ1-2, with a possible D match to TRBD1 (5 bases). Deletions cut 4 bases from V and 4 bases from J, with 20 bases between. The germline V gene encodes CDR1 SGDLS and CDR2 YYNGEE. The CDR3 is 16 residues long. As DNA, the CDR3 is TGTGCCAGCAGCCTAAACCAGGGTGGGGCATCCTATGGCTACACCTTC. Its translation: CASSLNQGGASYGYTF.